The rows below give T cell receptor beta chains drawn from one sample of a study of high-grade serous ovarian cancer treatment subgroups. Some clones are missing from TCRdb's copy, which holds only in-frame ones; the method was immunoSEQ multiplex PCR. The sample holds approximately 500 clones, 70% to 85% seen once. The specimen was tumor tissue. Receptors were obtained from a human donor with high-grade serous ovarian cancer. CDR3s include the opening cysteine and the closing phenylalanine or tryptophan.

j_call	v_call	cdr3_aa
TRBJ2-1	TRBV7-2	CASSTGRGPRLVQEQFF
TRBJ2-7	TRBV9	CASSVTGQWYEQYF
TRBJ1-1	TRBV5-6	CASSLWGENTEAFF
TRBJ2-7	TRBV30	CACSRLGGPYEQYF
TRBJ1-1	TRBV28	CASRPTGNTEAFF
TRBJ1-1	TRBV6-6	CASSYSDQGPTEAFF
TRBJ2-7	TRBV5-1	CASSLDGSGYEQYF
TRBJ1-5	TRBV7-8	CASSLHPLDGNQPQHF
TRBJ2-2	TRBV5-4	CASTPASGTGELFF
TRBJ1-3	TRBV7-2	CASSFFEGLGNTIYF
TRBJ1-5	TRBV10-3	CAIREGGHSNQPQHF
TRBJ2-7	TRBV7-7	CASSSAVGREQYF
TRBJ1-5	TRBV5-1	CASSLGTGAQPQHF
TRBJ2-1	TRBV7-3	CASSLGSTGYNEQFF
TRBJ2-2	TRBV7-8	CAPDPLPGELFF
TRBJ1-4	TRBV18	CASSPPVGDEKLFF
TRBJ1-3	TRBV9	CASSATGGFSGNTIYF
TRBJ1-2	TRBV5-5	CASSRDNYGYTF
TRBJ1-5	TRBV19	CASSIKSGGNQPQHF
TRBJ2-7	TRBV5-1	CASSLDGRSSYEQYF
TRBJ2-1	TRBV7-8	CASSSLAGDGSEQFF
TRBJ2-1	TRBV7-9	CASSGVYNEQFF